These 2 T cell receptor beta chains were all obtained from the same sample, sequenced in a study of early T cells in non-severe SARS-CoV-2 infection. TCRdb reanalysed the 5' RACE reads using MiXCR and keeps one entry per CDR3 protein. The table shows under 45,000 distinct CDR3 sequences, with roughly 5.4% occurring only once. The material sequenced was whole blood, taken at baseline. Every receptor here comes from an adult who was a healthcare worker with PCR-confirmed SARS-CoV-2 infection or an uninfected control (not recorded which).

J is TRBJ1-6 and V is TRBV7-8, with D maybe TRBD1 (5 bases). Per the germline V gene, CDR1 is SGHVS and CDR2 is FQNEAQ. Trimming took off 4 bases at V and 7 bases at J, with 11 bases between the two ends. The CDR3 runs to 14 residues. The CDR3 nucleotides read TGTGCCAGCAGCTACCTCTCAGGGAATTCACCCCTCCACTTT. It codes for CASSYLSGNSPLHF.

At least ten counts were recorded for this clonotype. V is TRBV24-1 and J is TRBJ2-1; D ambiguous. This CDR3 contains 14 residues. Germline values: CDR1 KGHDR, CDR2 SFDVKD. V lost 5 bases, J lost 6 bases, and 13 bases lay in between. As DNA, the CDR3 is TGTGCCACCAGTGGAAGGCACAGCAGCAATGAGCAGTTCTTC. This gives the protein CATSGRHSSNEQFF.